The entry below gives a single TCR beta chain sequence along with its context. It has no known antigen specificity. Qualities for individual bases were not recorded, and no much larger clone is one base off. The sample's treatment or condition, from its label and the paper: live attenuated yellow fever vaccine strain. At each blood-draw timepoint, two biological replicates of bulk PBMCs were collected. PBMCs were isolated from peripheral blood using a standard Ficoll-Paque protocol. RNA was extracted with TriZol from bulk PBMCs, CD4 and CD8 fractions, and dextramer-positive and dextramer-negative fractions. This specimen comes from a study of T cells after yellow fever vaccination (dated 2019 in TCRdb). General notes on the study: The SMART-Seq v4 Ultra Low Input RNA kit was used to prepare libraries from fractions with low cell numbers. To track T-cell clones before and after primary and booster YFV17D yellow fever vaccination, bulk TCR alpha and beta repertoires were sequenced longitudinally. Two healthy male donors made up the cohort, one aged 18 to 30 years and the other aged 30 to 39 years. Blood was drawn at multiple timepoints before and after primary and secondary immunization, with bulk PBMC replicates and cell subsets isolated. Overall study results and their limits: Only two donors were included in the study, so the extent to which the findings can be generalized is limited. Compared with the primary T-cell response, the secondary T-cell response was weaker but faster, peaking on day 5 rather than day 15. FACS-sorted repertoires could contain abundant contaminating clonotypes from the bulk population, so computational filtering was required. After the booster, most of the clones that had expanded following primary vaccination were detected again (approximately 95% of CD4 and 85% to 90% of CD8), which suggests that memory was broadly maintained. A small share of clonotypes occurred in both CD4 and CD8 compartments, likely arising from convergent recombination.

Synthesis of TCR cDNA relied on 5'RACE template switching, a step that introduced a universal primer site along with unique molecular identifiers. Priming for cDNA synthesis came from both the TCR alpha and TCR beta constant segments. Two PCR steps were used to amplify libraries, with sample barcodes and sequencing adapters being added in the second step. Sequencing of libraries was done on Illumina HiSeq 2500 (2x100 bp) or NovaSeq (2x150 bp). Regarding the original processing steps: Reads were demultiplexed and collapsed into UMI consensus sequences with MIGEC, and V(D)J alignment was performed with MiXCR. Clonotypes responding to the vaccine were identified with edgeR on replicate PBMC samples, with the criteria of FDR below 0.01 and a log2 fold change above 5 up to day 15. CD4 or CD8 identity was assigned to each bulk clonotype according to whether the clonotype was present at higher abundance in the sequenced CD4 repertoire or the sequenced CD8 repertoire. TCRdb trimmed public reads at Q25 via fastp, called clones via MiXCR and kept in-frame beta chains. Rows are combined by CDR3 protein, so each entry shows the most common genes and DNA. The V and J calls here are based on TCRdb, not the publication. Counted in this sample were about 400,000 distinct CDR3 sequences; 6.2% of them appeared once. The ten largest make up about 15% of the sample.

From the cysteine up to the phenylalanine, the CDR3 has a length of 14 residues. The CDR3 DNA has 42 bases and is translated from base 1. V lost 1 base and J lost 0 bases; the stretch between them is 6 bases long. CDR1 and CDR2 are drawn from the germline V gene (reference sequence): DFQATT, SNEGSKA. The clonotype comes from a man aged 25 to 45 who received the YFV17D yellow fever vaccine. Sequencing used PBMCs, obtained 5 days after the yellow fever booster vaccination. The chain is assembled from TRBV20-1 and TRBJ2-2, with TRBD2 perhaps the D gene, on 6 matching bases. The CDR3 protein: CSARGLANTGELFF. The DNA sequence is TGCAGTGCTAGAGGACTAGCGAACACCGGGGAGCTGTTTTTT.